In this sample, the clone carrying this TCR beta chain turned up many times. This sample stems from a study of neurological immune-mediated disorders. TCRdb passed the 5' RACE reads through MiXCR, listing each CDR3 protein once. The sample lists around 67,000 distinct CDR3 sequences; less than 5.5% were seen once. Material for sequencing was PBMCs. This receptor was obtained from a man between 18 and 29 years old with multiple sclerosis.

The CDR3 here is CSATRGVADTQYF. The CDR3 nucleotides read TGCAGTGCTACGCGGGGGGTTGCGGATACGCAGTATTTT. The chain employs TRBV20-1 and TRBJ2-3; TRBD2 agrees at 8 bases. This CDR3 has 13 residues. V dropped 4 bases and J dropped 6; count of bases not matched to a gene: 6. Germline CDR1 reads DFQATT; CDR2 reads SNEGSKA (reference sequence).